The source of this T cell receptor (beta chain) is a study of response to subunit inactivated influenza vaccine. TCRdb re-called the RT-PCR reads with MiXCR, one entry per CDR3 protein. The table records more than 450,000 distinct CDR3 sequences, about 11% of them present only once. This clonotype was found many times. The antigen is not known. Study-level points and caveats: Few new T cells, the authors suggested, are recruited by each seasonal influenza vaccination.

CDR1 SGHTA and CDR2 FQGTGA come from the germline V gene. V shed 5 bases, J shed 0 bases, and the junction held 6 bases outside the gene matches. The length of the CDR3 is 16 residues. These data are also associated with another study on T cells expressing NK-cell markers. As that report states: With UMIs, 5'RACE template switching was used to make TCR beta cDNA. The authors derived TCR beta repertoires from sorted CD3+CD56+NKG2C+, CD3+CD56+NKG2C- and CD3+CD56-NKG2C+ T cells.

Source: PBMCs from blood, taken on the day of vaccination. J is TRBJ2-2 and V is TRBV7-3; 7 nucleotides align to TRBD1. This clonotype was obtained from a man aged 45-65 years who received an inactivated influenza vaccine. The CDR3 sequence: CASSATGATNTGELFF. The CDR3 DNA reads as TGTGCCAGCAGCGCAACAGGGGCCACGAACACCGGGGAGCTGTTTTTT.